This TCR beta chain was obtained from a study of blood T cells in healthy people across ages. General study points: Reliance upon unsorted PBMCs precluded definitive naive versus antigen-experienced comparison.

The CDR3 loop spans 16 amino acids. Germline V CDR1 and CDR2: MDHEN, SYDVKM. Trimming took 4 bases from V and 6 from J; bases not matched to a gene: 10. Combining a sample-barcoded 5' primer with a J-beta primer mix, a second PCR ran for about 7 to 12 cycles. Using its own MiXCR run on the 5' RACE reads, TCRdb lists one record per CDR3 protein. Of fewer than 2,000,000 distinct CDR3 sequences in the sample, about 31% are singletons; the top ten hold approximately 11%. On this clonotype: Its specificity is unknown.

Sequences were obtained from blood. The genes are TRBV28 and TRBJ2-1; 9 bases are shared with TRBD2. The receptor comes from a woman aged 25 to 39 in good health. The CDR3 coding sequence is TGTGCCAGCAGTTGGGTAGCGGGAGCTGCGGGCAATGAGCAGTTCTTC. Protein: CASSWVAGAAGNEQFF.